The text below deals with one T cell receptor beta chain. This clonotype was found a few times. This clone's antigen is unknown. Within one base of it there is no much larger clone, and no base qualities were kept. Donors were 35 to 40 systemically healthy Caucasian individuals from Russia aged roughly 6 to 100 years. Around 9.9 milliliters of peripheral blood were collected from each donor into EDTA-treated Vacutainer tubes. Ficoll-Paque density-gradient centrifugation was used to isolate PBMCs, with at least 7 million per sample. Trizol reagent was used to extract total RNA from the PBMCs, yielding at least 5.5 micrograms per sample. Naive CD45RAhigh/CD27high T cell percentages were measured by flow cytometry on a PBMC aliquot from every donor. Library method: 5' RACE. These reads were obtained on an Illumina HiSeq 2500. A second PCR of roughly 6 to 11 cycles was run with a J-beta primer mix and a sample-barcoded 5' primer. A unique molecular identifier was introduced onto each TCR beta cDNA molecule by a template-switch 5' adaptor carrying 12 random nucleotides. Each sample yielded at least 2.5 million CDR3-containing paired-end reads. First-strand cDNA synthesis was performed from all RNA using the Mint cDNA synthesis kit, with priming by a TRBC-specific oligonucleotide. Following uracil-DNA glycosylase treatment, a first 18-cycle PCR with universal primers M1SS and BC2_uni_R was performed on all cDNA. The paper's data handling went like this. Each sample was normalized by randomly selecting 1 million high-quality reads, each carrying a distinct molecular identifier. Reads sharing molecular identifiers were discarded rather than binned into consensus sequences. MiTCR, set to a Q25 quality threshold and the strictest error-elimination algorithm, was used for CDR3 identification, clonotype clustering and error correction. Lower-bound total TCR beta diversity was estimated with a nonparametric unseen species model using Euler transformation. The public sequencing data were trimmed at Q25 with fastp and processed into clonotypes with MiXCR by TCRdb, which kept only in-frame beta chains. Records with the same CDR3 protein are collapsed into one entry carrying the most frequent genes and DNA. TCRdb assigned the V and J calls; the authors' analysis was not used. The sample profile shows around 800,000 distinct CDR3 sequences; approximately 24% of them were found once. The leading ten clones occupy approximately 2.9% of the sample.

This sample is part of a study of blood T cells in healthy people across ages (dated by TCRdb to about 2015). About the full investigation: In model experiments, template switching captured about one uniquely barcoded TCR beta cDNA molecule for every two T cells. The donors were divided into four age groups: young (average around 16 years), middle-aged (almost 40), aged (approximately 62) and long-lived (nearly 85). Age-related changes in TCR beta repertoire diversity were measured in the study by deep sequencing normalized with unique cDNA molecular identifiers. Two additional independent replicas of 1 million unique cDNA reads from the same blood draw were analyzed for two donors (one aged 18 to 30 and one aged 80 or older).

On the study overall, not on this receptor specifically: Observed TCR beta diversity per million T cells fell roughly linearly with age, and a significant reduction was already apparent by age about 43. Because the CMV infection status of the donors was unknown, age-related changes in expanded clonotypes may potentially have been confounded. Bulk unsorted PBMC profiling prevented conclusive comparison of naive and antigen-experienced compartments. The percentage of naive T cells measured by flow cytometry correlated strongly with observed TCR beta diversity. Estimates of total diversity based on one million sequenced T cells were considered lower bounds and underestimates. Compared with the aged group, more naive CD4+ T cells, fewer expanded clones and increased TCR diversity were shown by the long-lived group, suggesting age selection.

Reading the germline V gene gives CDR1 SQVTM and CDR2 ANQGSEA. Trimming removed 3 bases from V and 0 bases from J, leaving 19 bases between the germline ends. The CDR3 has 17 amino acids, counting the end cysteine and phenylalanine. The CDR3 DNA has 51 bases and is translated from base 1. The same data also contributed to another study, on T cells of mothers and their children. The second paper further reports: The donors were nine systemically healthy Caucasian individuals, made up of three mothers and their six children. cDNA synthesis used all of the extracted RNA, with roughly 1.5 ug of RNA in each 15 ul reaction. In the second PCR, the M1S primer introduced both the sample barcodes and 2-4 random nucleotides. Over 8 million TCR beta CDR3 reads came from each mother, compared with some 3.1 million reads from each child. Thymic selection shapes the output of TCR recombination in a similar way in related and unrelated pairs, and inherited differences have a minor effect. Normalized repertoire overlap was always slightly but never significantly higher in related than unrelated mother-child pairs. With a sensitivity of about 100 clones per million clonotypes, no persistent microchimeric T cell clones were detected. Deep NGS was used in the study to compare the TCR beta repertoires of mothers and children and to look for features that separate related mother-child pairs from unrelated individuals. On average, the children were about 10 +/- 4 years old, while the mothers were about 37 +/- 4 years old. After adapter ligation was performed with NEBNext reagents, the libraries were sequenced on an Illumina HiSeq 2000 with 100+100 nt paired-end reads. To avoid cross-contamination, the mother libraries and the child libraries were prepared a month apart and sequenced in separate runs. Between about 500,000 and 2,100,000 distinct TCR beta clonotypes were identified per donor. Naive TCR beta clonotypes were estimated from low-frequency clonotypes matched to each donor's FACS-determined naive share, without sorting.

The chain is made from TRBV29-1 and TRBJ2-3; the D call is possibly TRBD1 or TRBD2, each sharing 5 bases. This receptor was obtained from a boy aged 5-17 years in good health. Sequenced material: blood. The DNA reads TGCAGCGTTGATAAACCCGGGACGGCTACTAGCACAGATACGCAGTATTTT. Translated, this is CSVDKPGTATSTDTQYF.